A selection of T cell receptor beta chains follows, all from one sample in a study of shared clonotypes between healthy human individuals. Produced via immunoSEQ multiplex PCR; TCRdb's table is partial and in-frame only. The sample contains millions of clones, 93% of which appear only once. Material: naive CD4+ T cells from PBMCs. Receptors were obtained from a man younger than 35 in good health. Some clones in this sample may be carry-over from other donors' samples. CDR3s include the opening cysteine and the closing phenylalanine or tryptophan. The order of the fields is V gene, J gene, clone size, D gene, CDR3 protein, CDR3 DNA. D genes are given only for firm matches. Clone size is stated in some rows and not others, as once, few, many or a class when expanded.

>TRBV27|TRBJ2-7|once|-
CASSLYRDLEQYF
TGTGCCAGCAGTTTATATAGGGACCTTGAGCAGTACTTC
>TRBV23-1|TRBJ2-5|-|-
CASSQSGQGGETQYF
TGCGCCAGCAGTCAATCGGGGCAGGGTGGGGAGACCCAGTACTTC
>TRBV2|TRBJ2-3|-|-
CASIRLTDTQYF
TGTGCCAGCATTCGTCTCACAGATACGCAGTATTTT
>TRBV7-2|TRBJ2-1|-|TRBD2
CASSLILAGGPDEQFF
TGTGCCAGCAGCTTGATTTTAGCGGGAGGGCCGGATGAGCAGTTCTTC
>TRBV9|TRBJ2-3|-|-
CASSVAGIHTDTQYF
TGTGCCAGCAGCGTAGCGGGTATACATACAGATACGCAGTATTTT
>TRBV5-7|TRBJ2-3|-|-
CASSLIIHRETDTQYF
TGTGCCAGCAGCCTGATAATACACAGGGAGACAGATACGCAGTATTTT
>TRBV2|TRBJ2-3|once|-
CASRAFTDTQYF
TGTGCCAGCCGGGCCTTCACAGATACGCAGTATTTT
>TRBV28|TRBJ1-5|few|-
CASSLDRNQPQHF
TGTGCCAGCAGCCTCGACAGAAATCAGCCCCAGCATTTT
>TRBV4-2|TRBJ2-5|-|TRBD2
CASSQDDGRAGETQYF
TGTGCCAGCAGCCAAGATGACGGGAGGGCCGGAGAGACCCAGTACTTC
>TRBV9|TRBJ2-3|-|-
CASSGRSHHTDTQYF
TGTGCCAGCAGCGGCCGGAGCCATCACACAGATACGCAGTATTTT
>TRBV10-2|TRBJ2-1|-|TRBD2
CASSESGLAGREQFF
TGCGCCAGCAGTGAGTCGGGACTAGCGGGACGCGAGCAGTTCTTC
>TRBV7-2|TRBJ1-1|-|-
CASSLAGNTEAFF
TGTGCCAGCAGCTTAGCGGGTAACACTGAAGCTTTCTTT
>TRBV5-6|TRBJ2-5|-|TRBD2
CASSSPRLLAGSQYF
TGTGCCAGCAGCTCCCCTCGGTTGCTAGCGGGGAGCCAGTACTTC
>TRBV29-1|TRBJ2-6|-|-
CSVVGGAGANVLTF
TGCAGCGTTGTGGGGGGTGCTGGGGCCAACGTCCTGACTTTC
>TRBV7-9|TRBJ2-5|-|-
CASSLMTVQETQYF
TGTGCCAGCAGCTTAATGACAGTTCAAGAGACCCAGTACTTC
>TRBV5-1|TRBJ1-1|-|-
CASSRPGAPEAFF
TGCGCCAGCAGCCGGCCCGGGGCGCCTGAAGCTTTCTTT
>TRBV9|TRBJ2-5|-|TRBD2
CASSEGLALTQETQYF
TGTGCCAGCAGCGAGGGACTAGCCCTTACACAAGAGACCCAGTACTTC
>TRBV6-6|TRBJ2-1|once|TRBD2
CASSYGLAGNNEQFF
TGTGCCAGCAGTTACGGGCTAGCGGGAAACAATGAGCAGTTCTTC
>TRBV18|TRBJ2-2|-|TRBD1
CASSWDRMNTGELFF
TGTGCCAGCTCATGGGACAGGATGAACACCGGGGAGCTGTTTTTT
>TRBV18|TRBJ2-7|once|TRBD1
CASSTLGTGSYEQYF
TGTGCCAGCTCCACCCTCGGGACAGGCTCCTACGAGCAGTACTTC
>TRBV5-1|TRBJ1-4|-|-
CASSPQGPNEKLFF
TGCGCCAGCAGCCCACAGGGCCCTAATGAAAAACTGTTTTTT
>TRBV11-2|TRBJ1-3|-|TRBD1
CASSALLQGHSSGNTIYF
TGTGCCAGCAGCGCCCTACTACAGGGGCACAGCTCTGGAAACACCATATATTTT
>TRBV5-1|TRBJ2-1|-|-
CASSPFNNEQFF
TGCGCCAGCAGCCCCTTCAACAATGAGCAGTTCTTC
>TRBV4-1|TRBJ2-5|-|-
CASSQGPVEGEETQYF
TGCGCCAGCAGCCAAGGGCCCGTGGAGGGAGAAGAGACCCAGTACTTC
>TRBV11-2|TRBJ2-7|once|-
CASTYLGGLSSYEQYF
TGTGCCAGCACCTATCTTGGAGGGCTGAGCTCCTACGAGCAGTACTTC
>TRBV28|TRBJ1-5|-|TRBD1
CASSDGTGRQPQHF
TGTGCCAGCAGCGACGGGACAGGTCGTCAGCCCCAGCATTTT
>TRBV6-1|TRBJ1-1|-|-
CASTISTRAFF
TGTGCCAGCACGATAAGTACCCGAGCTTTCTTT
>TRBV10-3|TRBJ1-2|once|-
CAITEGGSYGYTF
TGTGCCATCACGGAAGGCGGAAGCTATGGCTACACCTTC
>TRBV4-2|TRBJ1-2|-|-
CASSREAQSQSGYTF
TGTGCCAGCAGCCGCGAGGCACAGTCCCAGTCGGGCTACACCTTC
>TRBV29-1|TRBJ2-1|-|-
CSVGRGTSSYNEQFF
TGCAGCGTTGGGAGGGGGACGAGCTCCTACAATGAGCAGTTCTTC
>TRBV11-2|TRBJ2-1|-|TRBD2
CASSFSLAGGPRGNEQFF
TGTGCCAGCAGCTTCAGTCTAGCGGGAGGGCCCCGGGGCAATGAGCAGTTCTTC
>TRBV11-1|TRBJ2-7|-|-
CASSLRRYEQYF
TGTGCCAGCAGCCTCAGGAGGTACGAGCAGTACTTC
>TRBV13|TRBJ2-7|-|-
CASSPVQGKAYEQYF
TGTGCCAGCAGCCCCGTCCAGGGTAAGGCCTACGAGCAGTACTTC
>TRBV11-2|TRBJ2-7|-|TRBD2
CASSLGGRGGYEQYF
TGTGCCAGCAGCTTAGGCGGGAGGGGGGGCTACGAGCAGTACTTC
>TRBV6-6|TRBJ2-3|-|-
CASSQRSDTQYF
TGTGCCAGCAGCCAGCGGTCAGATACGCAGTATTTT
>TRBV9|TRBJ2-7|-|TRBD2
CASISRTSGSYEQYF
TGTGCCAGCATCTCACGGACTAGCGGCTCCTACGAGCAGTACTTC
>TRBV5-1|TRBJ1-1|-|-
CASSLNAGQPMNTEAFF
TGCGCCAGCAGCTTGAACGCAGGGCAGCCTATGAACACTGAAGCTTTCTTT
>TRBV5-1|TRBJ2-2|-|-
CASSLTVNTGELFF
TGCGCCAGCAGCTTGACAGTAAACACCGGGGAGCTGTTTTTT
>TRBV7-2|TRBJ2-5|-|-
CASSLAPWRRGLSYQETQYF
TGTGCCAGCAGCTTAGCCCCCTGGAGGCGGGGCCTTTCGTACCAAGAGACCCAGTACTTC
>TRBV6-6|TRBJ1-4|-|-
CASSYNSPTNEKLFF
TGTGCCAGCAGTTACAACAGCCCAACTAATGAAAAACTGTTTTTT
>TRBV28|TRBJ2-7|once|-
CASSLTGDLKEQYF
TGTGCCAGCAGTTTAACGGGCGACCTAAAGGAGCAGTACTTC
>TRBV6-6|TRBJ2-3|-|TRBD1
CASIAGGKSDTQYF
TGTGCCAGCATAGCAGGGGGCAAGTCAGACACGCAGTATTTT
>TRBV18|TRBJ2-7|-|TRBD1
CASSPRDRESRQYF
TGTGCCAGCTCACCAAGGGACAGGGAGAGTCGGCAGTACTTC
>TRBV18|TRBJ2-7|-|-
CASSPGRRNYEQYF
TGTGCCAGCTCACCGGGGCGCCGGAACTACGAGCAGTACTTC
>TRBV28|TRBJ1-1|-|-
CASRLGMRNTEAFF
TGTGCCAGCCGACTGGGGATGAGGAACACTGAAGCTTTCTTT
>TRBV7-2|TRBJ1-5|-|-
CASSLGYSNQPQHF
TGTGCCAGCAGCTTGGGGTATAGCAATCAGCCCCAGCATTTT
>TRBV19|TRBJ2-1|-|-
CASSMDPVNSYNEQFF
TGTGCCAGTAGTATGGATCCGGTTAACTCCTACAATGAGCAGTTCTTC
>TRBV5-6|TRBJ2-5|-|-
CASSLEGRGLQETQYF
TGTGCCAGCAGCTTGGAGGGTAGGGGTCTTCAAGAGACCCAGTACTTC
>TRBV6-5|TRBJ1-3|-|-
CASTRGVGSGNTIYF
TGTGCCAGCACCCGAGGGGTAGGCTCTGGAAACACCATATATTTT
>TRBV7-9|TRBJ1-1|-|-
CASSINAGNTEAFF
TGTGCCAGCAGCATAAACGCGGGGAACACTGAAGCTTTCTTT
>TRBV5-1|TRBJ2-7|-|TRBD2
CASSVGTSAHEQYF
TGCGCCAGCAGTGTGGGGACTAGTGCCCACGAGCAGTACTTC
>TRBV18|TRBJ2-7|-|-
CASSSSSYEQYF
TGTGCCAGCTCATCCAGCTCCTACGAGCAGTACTTC
>TRBV30|TRBJ2-7|-|-
CAWGAAPREQYF
TGTGCCTGGGGGGCCGCTCCTCGCGAGCAGTACTTC
>TRBV15|TRBJ2-1|-|TRBD1
CATSRTDRGAGNEQFF
TGTGCCACCAGCAGAACTGACAGGGGGGCTGGAAATGAGCAGTTCTTC
>TRBV7-9|TRBJ2-7|-|TRBD2
CASSLYGSGFPAEQYF
TGTGCCAGCAGCTTATATGGTAGCGGGTTTCCGGCCGAGCAGTACTTC
>TRBV7-3|TRBJ2-1|-|TRBD2
CASSLRGASGIYNEQFF
TGTGCCAGCAGCTTAAGAGGGGCTAGCGGGATCTACAATGAGCAGTTCTTC
>TRBV5-1|TRBJ2-7|-|TRBD1
CASSTRTGAYEQYF
TGCGCCAGCAGCACTAGGACAGGGGCCTACGAGCAGTACTTC
>TRBV6-5|TRBJ1-5|once|-
CASSYSVDSNQPQHF
TGTGCCAGCAGTTACTCGGTGGATAGCAATCAGCCCCAGCATTTT
>TRBV7-7|TRBJ2-2|-|-
CASSLRDAGELFF
TGTGCCAGCAGCCTACGGGACGCCGGGGAGCTGTTTTTT
>TRBV6-1|TRBJ2-3|-|-
CASSVTIWDTQYF
TGTGCCAGCAGCGTAACTATATGGGATACGCAGTATTTT